The entry below describes one T cell receptor beta chain. As yet, its antigen is unknown. The authors reverse transcribed all of the isolated RNA, so sequencing captured expressed TCRB transcripts. The assay was immunoSEQ multiplex PCR, and TCRdb's table has in-frame clones only and misses some. The sample holds about 900,000 clones, 15% to 20% seen once. Germline V CDR1 and CDR2: SGHTA, FQGNSA. With 3 bases removed from V and 2 bases from J, the gap between germline ends came to 10 bases. The CDR3 has 14 amino acids. These data belong to a study of beta chain features in type 1 diabetes. General study points: A moderate, significant TCRB CDR3 shortening appeared in type 1 diabetes across four CD4+ subsets. In comparison with healthy donors, patients had naive, central memory and Treg TCRB repertoires that appeared more similar. Fewer junction insertions and more nucleotide deletions appeared in type 1 diabetes patients.

Via CD45RO/CCR7/CD25/CD127/CD95/CD27, cells of the CD4+ naive, central memory, regulatory and stem cell-like memory subsets were sorted. What was sequenced was naive CD4+ T cells from blood. The rearrangement uses TRBV7-2 and TRBJ2-5; no definite D call. The sequence came from a woman younger than 30 in good health. CDR3 coding DNA: TGTGCCAGCAGCTTCTCGGCCGCGCAAGAGACCCAGTACTTC. Translated, it gives CASSFSAAQETQYF. The full variable domain, with the rest looked up from reference TRBV7-2 and TRBJ2-5, is GAGVSQSPSNKVTEKGKDVELRCDPISGHTALYWYRQSLGQGLEFLIYFQGNSAPDKSGLPSDRFSAERTGGSVSTLTIQRTQQEDSAVYLCASSFSAAQETQYFGPGTRLLVL.